This entry describes one T cell receptor (beta chain). These data belong to a study of PD-1 blockade in classical Hodgkin lymphoma. Every patient experienced relapse after autologous stem cell transplantation, and brentuximab vedotin exposure varied. The method was immunoSEQ multiplex PCR; TCRdb's version includes in-frame clones alone and lacks a portion of them. The repertoire holds under 20,000 clones, 75% to 85% seen once, with 18% in the top ten. This sequence originates from a human donor with classical Hodgkin lymphoma. The sample in question was peripheral blood mononuclear cells (PBMCs), obtained before the second cycle of nivolumab.

Here the CDR3 DNA reads TGTGCTAGTGGTTTGCCTCGGGATTTTAGGCGAGAGGGTGAAGCTTTCTTT. This encodes CASGLPRDFRREGEAFF. The gene calls are TRBV12-5 and TRBJ1-1; no firm D call. Germline CDR1 is LGHNT and CDR2 is FRNRAP. CDR3 length equals 17 residues. Trimming removed 2 bases from V and 7 bases from J, with 23 bases in between.